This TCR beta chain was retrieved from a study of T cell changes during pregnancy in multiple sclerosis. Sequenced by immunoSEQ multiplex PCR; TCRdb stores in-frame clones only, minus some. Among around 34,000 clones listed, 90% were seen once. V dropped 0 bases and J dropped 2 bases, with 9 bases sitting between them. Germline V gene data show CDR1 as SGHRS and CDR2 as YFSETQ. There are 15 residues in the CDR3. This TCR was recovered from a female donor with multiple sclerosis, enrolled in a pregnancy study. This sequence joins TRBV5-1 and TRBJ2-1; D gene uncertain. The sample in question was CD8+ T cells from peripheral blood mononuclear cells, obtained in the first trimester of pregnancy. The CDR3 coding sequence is TGCGCCAGCAGCTTGGACCCCAACACCTACAATGAGCAGTTCTTC. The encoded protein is CASSLDPNTYNEQFF.